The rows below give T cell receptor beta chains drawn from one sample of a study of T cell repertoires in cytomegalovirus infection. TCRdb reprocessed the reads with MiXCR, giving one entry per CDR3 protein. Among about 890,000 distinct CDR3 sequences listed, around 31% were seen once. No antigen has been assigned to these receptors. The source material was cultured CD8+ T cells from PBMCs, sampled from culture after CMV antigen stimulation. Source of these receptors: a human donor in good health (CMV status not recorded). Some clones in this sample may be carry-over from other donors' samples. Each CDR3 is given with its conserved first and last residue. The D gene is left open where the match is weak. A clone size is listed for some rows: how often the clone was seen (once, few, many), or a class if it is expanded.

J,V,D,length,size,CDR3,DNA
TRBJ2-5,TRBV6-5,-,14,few,CASSYFAGLETQYF,TGTGCCAGCAGTTACTTTGCAGGGCTAGAGACCCAGTACTTC
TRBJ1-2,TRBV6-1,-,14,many,CASSTSGGYYGYTF,TGTGCCAGCAGTACCTCTGGAGGATACTATGGCTACACCTTC
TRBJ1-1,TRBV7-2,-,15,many,CASSHGPDMYTEAFF,TGTGCCAGCAGCCACGGCCCGGACATGTACACTGAAGCTTTCTTT
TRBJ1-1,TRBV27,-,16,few,CASSLSSGGASTEAFF,TGTGCCAGCAGTTTATCGTCGGGGGGGGCCAGCACTGAAGCTTTCTTT
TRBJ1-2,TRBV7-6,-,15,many,CASSPLGVGKDGYTF,TGTGCCAGCAGCCCATTAGGTGTAGGCAAAGATGGCTACACCTTC
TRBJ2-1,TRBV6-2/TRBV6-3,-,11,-,CASSYLTSQFF,TGTGCCAGCAGTTATCTGACTTCGCAGTTCTTC
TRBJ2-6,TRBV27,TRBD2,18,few,CASSLAGLVLSGANVLTF,TGTGCCAGCAGTTTAGCGGGACTAGTCCTCTCTGGGGCCAACGTCCTGACTTTC
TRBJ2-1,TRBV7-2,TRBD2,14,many,CASSLELAGDEQFF,TGTGCCAGCAGCTTAGAACTAGCGGGGGATGAGCAGTTCTTC
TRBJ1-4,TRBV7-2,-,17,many,CASSLSPRGGLNEKLFF,TGTGCCAGCAGCTTAAGCCCCCGGGGGGGTCTTAATGAAAAACTGTTTTTT
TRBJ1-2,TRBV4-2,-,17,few,CASSQEAGGQLNYGYTF,TGTGCCAGCAGCCAAGAAGCTGGAGGACAGCTTAACTATGGCTACACCTTC
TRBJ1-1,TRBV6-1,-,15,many,CASSPSGGMNTEAFF,TGTGCCAGCAGCCCCTCGGGGGGGATGAACACTGAAGCTTTCTTT
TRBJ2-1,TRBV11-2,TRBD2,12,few,CASSTSGREQFF,TGTGCCAGCAGCACTAGCGGCCGTGAGCAGTTCTTC
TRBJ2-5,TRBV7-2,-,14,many,CASRKAGQKETQYF,TGTGCCAGCAGAAAGGCTGGGCAGAAGGAGACCCAGTACTTC
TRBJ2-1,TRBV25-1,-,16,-,CASSEYRWTDDNEQFF,TGTGCCAGCAGTGAATATCGTTGGACAGATGACAATGAGCAGTTCTTC
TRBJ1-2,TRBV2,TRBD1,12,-,CATKGTAYGYTF,TGTGCCACGAAGGGGACAGCCTATGGCTACACCTTC
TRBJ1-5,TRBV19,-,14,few,CASSIGNGHQPQHF,TGTGCCAGTAGTATTGGGAACGGCCATCAGCCCCAGCATTTT
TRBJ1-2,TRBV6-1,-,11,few,CASSWTDGYTF,TGTGCCAGCAGTTGGACAGATGGCTACACCTTC
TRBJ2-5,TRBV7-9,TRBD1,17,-,CASSPPPDRGRYETQYF,TGTGCCAGCAGTCCCCCCCCGGACAGGGGGCGATACGAGACCCAGTACTTC
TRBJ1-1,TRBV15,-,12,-,CATSLTPTEAFF,TGTGCCACCAGCTTGACTCCAACTGAAGCTTTCTTT
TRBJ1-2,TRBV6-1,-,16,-,CASSEPPPSAGYGYTF,TGTGCCAGCAGTGAACCTCCCCCCTCAGCGGGATATGGCTACACCTTC
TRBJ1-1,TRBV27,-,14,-,CASSLRQLGTEAFF,TGTGCCAGCAGTCTCCGACAACTGGGCACTGAAGCTTTCTTT
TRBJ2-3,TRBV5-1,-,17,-,CASSLRGGTEITDTQYF,TGCGCCAGCAGCTTGAGGGGCGGGACAGAGATCACAGATACGCAGTATTTT
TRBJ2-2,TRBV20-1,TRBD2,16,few,CSARVASGGLTGELFF,TGCAGTGCTAGAGTGGCGAGCGGGGGGTTGACCGGGGAGCTGTTTTTT
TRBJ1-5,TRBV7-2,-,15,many,CASSPSPGSNQPQHF,TGTGCCAGCAGCCCTAGCCCCGGCAGCAATCAGCCCCAGCATTTT
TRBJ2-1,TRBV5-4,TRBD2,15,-,CASSLEGSGGIEQFF,TGTGCCAGCAGCTTGGAGGGTAGCGGGGGGATTGAGCAGTTCTTC
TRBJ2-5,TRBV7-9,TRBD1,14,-,CASSPSTGEETQYF,TGTGCCAGCAGCCCGTCGACAGGGGAGGAGACCCAGTACTTC
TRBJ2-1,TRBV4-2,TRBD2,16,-,CASSQGTRGIYNEQFF,TGTGCCAGCAGCCAAGGGACTAGGGGAATCTACAATGAGCAGTTCTTC
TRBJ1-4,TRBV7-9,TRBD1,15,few,CASSTYDRGGEKLFF,TGTGCCAGCAGCACATATGACAGGGGAGGTGAAAAACTGTTTTTT
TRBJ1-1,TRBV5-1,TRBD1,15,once,CASSLMTGLDTEAFF,TGCGCCAGCAGCCTGATGACAGGGCTGGACACTGAAGCTTTCTTT
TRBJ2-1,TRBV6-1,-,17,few,CASSVRRGDSRNNEQFF,TGTGCCAGCAGTGTTAGAAGAGGGGACTCTAGGAACAATGAGCAGTTCTTC
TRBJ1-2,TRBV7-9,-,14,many,CASSLGGQYYGYTF,TGTGCCAGCAGCTTAGGGGGACAATACTATGGCTACACCTTC
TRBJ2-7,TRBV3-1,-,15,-,CASTSQLRGFYEQYF,TGTGCCAGCACCTCCCAGTTGCGGGGCTTCTACGAGCAGTACTTC
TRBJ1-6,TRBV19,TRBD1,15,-,CASRPTGLNNSPLHF,TGTGCCAGTAGGCCGACAGGGCTGAATAATTCACCCCTCCACTTT
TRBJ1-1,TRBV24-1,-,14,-,CATSDVTGGREAFF,TGTGCCACCAGTGATGTGACAGGAGGGAGAGAAGCTTTCTTT
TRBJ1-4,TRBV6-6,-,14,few,CASSYAGYGEKLFF,TGTGCCAGCAGTTACGCAGGGTATGGTGAAAAACTGTTTTTT
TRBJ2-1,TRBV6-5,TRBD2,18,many,CASSYSILIAGGYNEQFF,TGTGCCAGCAGTTACTCGATTTTGATAGCGGGGGGTTACAATGAGCAGTTCTTC
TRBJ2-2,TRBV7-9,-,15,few,CASSDGTPNTGELFF,TGTGCCAGCAGCGATGGGACACCGAACACCGGGGAGCTGTTTTTT
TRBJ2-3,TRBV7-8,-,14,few,CASSLPTFVDTQYF,TGTGCCAGCAGCTTACCAACCTTTGTAGATACGCAGTATTTT
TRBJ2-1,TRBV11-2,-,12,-,CASSLTTNEQFF,TGTGCCAGCAGCTTAACTACCAATGAGCAGTTCTTC
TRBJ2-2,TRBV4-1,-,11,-,CASSLTGEPFF,TGCGCCAGCAGCCTAACCGGGGAGCCGTTTTTT
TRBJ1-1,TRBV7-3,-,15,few,CASSLGGRLNTEAFF,TGTGCCAGCAGCTTAGGGGGGAGGTTGAACACTGAAGCTTTCTTT
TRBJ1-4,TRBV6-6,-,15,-,CASSKEVSGNEKLFF,TGTGCCAGCAGTAAGGAAGTCAGCGGGAATGAAAAACTGTTTTTT